What follows describes a single T cell receptor beta chain. This sample was taken from a study of T cell changes during pregnancy in multiple sclerosis. Method: immunoSEQ multiplex PCR; TCRdb's copy keeps in-frame clones and lacks some. The sample lists 100,000 or so clones; 90% to 95% were seen once. The source material was peripheral blood, sampled in the second trimester of pregnancy. This receptor was taken from a female donor with multiple sclerosis, enrolled in a pregnancy study.

The CDR3 spells CASSAKAGSEKLFF. The CDR3, as DNA: TGTGCCAGCAGTGCCAAGGCAGGGTCGGAAAAACTGTTTTTT. The V call is TRBV6-5, the J call TRBJ1-4, with D possibly being TRBD1 (5 bases). CDR1 is MNHEY and CDR2 is SVGAGI in the germline V gene. The CDR3 covers 14 residues. Trimming took 5 bases from V and 8 from J, leaving 15 bases between them.